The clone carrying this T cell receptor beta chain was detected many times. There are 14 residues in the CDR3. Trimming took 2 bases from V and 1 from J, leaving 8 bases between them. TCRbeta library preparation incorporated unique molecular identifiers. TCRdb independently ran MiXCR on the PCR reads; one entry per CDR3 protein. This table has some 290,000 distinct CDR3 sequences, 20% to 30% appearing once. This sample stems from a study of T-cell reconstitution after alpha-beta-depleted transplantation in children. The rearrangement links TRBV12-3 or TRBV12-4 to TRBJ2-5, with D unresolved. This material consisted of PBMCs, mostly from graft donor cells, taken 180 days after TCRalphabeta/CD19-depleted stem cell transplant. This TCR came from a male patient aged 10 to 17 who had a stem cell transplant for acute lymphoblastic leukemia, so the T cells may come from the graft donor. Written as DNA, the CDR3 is TGTGCCAGCAGTTTACACGGCGGCCAAGAGACCCAGTACTTC. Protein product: CASSLHGGQETQYF.